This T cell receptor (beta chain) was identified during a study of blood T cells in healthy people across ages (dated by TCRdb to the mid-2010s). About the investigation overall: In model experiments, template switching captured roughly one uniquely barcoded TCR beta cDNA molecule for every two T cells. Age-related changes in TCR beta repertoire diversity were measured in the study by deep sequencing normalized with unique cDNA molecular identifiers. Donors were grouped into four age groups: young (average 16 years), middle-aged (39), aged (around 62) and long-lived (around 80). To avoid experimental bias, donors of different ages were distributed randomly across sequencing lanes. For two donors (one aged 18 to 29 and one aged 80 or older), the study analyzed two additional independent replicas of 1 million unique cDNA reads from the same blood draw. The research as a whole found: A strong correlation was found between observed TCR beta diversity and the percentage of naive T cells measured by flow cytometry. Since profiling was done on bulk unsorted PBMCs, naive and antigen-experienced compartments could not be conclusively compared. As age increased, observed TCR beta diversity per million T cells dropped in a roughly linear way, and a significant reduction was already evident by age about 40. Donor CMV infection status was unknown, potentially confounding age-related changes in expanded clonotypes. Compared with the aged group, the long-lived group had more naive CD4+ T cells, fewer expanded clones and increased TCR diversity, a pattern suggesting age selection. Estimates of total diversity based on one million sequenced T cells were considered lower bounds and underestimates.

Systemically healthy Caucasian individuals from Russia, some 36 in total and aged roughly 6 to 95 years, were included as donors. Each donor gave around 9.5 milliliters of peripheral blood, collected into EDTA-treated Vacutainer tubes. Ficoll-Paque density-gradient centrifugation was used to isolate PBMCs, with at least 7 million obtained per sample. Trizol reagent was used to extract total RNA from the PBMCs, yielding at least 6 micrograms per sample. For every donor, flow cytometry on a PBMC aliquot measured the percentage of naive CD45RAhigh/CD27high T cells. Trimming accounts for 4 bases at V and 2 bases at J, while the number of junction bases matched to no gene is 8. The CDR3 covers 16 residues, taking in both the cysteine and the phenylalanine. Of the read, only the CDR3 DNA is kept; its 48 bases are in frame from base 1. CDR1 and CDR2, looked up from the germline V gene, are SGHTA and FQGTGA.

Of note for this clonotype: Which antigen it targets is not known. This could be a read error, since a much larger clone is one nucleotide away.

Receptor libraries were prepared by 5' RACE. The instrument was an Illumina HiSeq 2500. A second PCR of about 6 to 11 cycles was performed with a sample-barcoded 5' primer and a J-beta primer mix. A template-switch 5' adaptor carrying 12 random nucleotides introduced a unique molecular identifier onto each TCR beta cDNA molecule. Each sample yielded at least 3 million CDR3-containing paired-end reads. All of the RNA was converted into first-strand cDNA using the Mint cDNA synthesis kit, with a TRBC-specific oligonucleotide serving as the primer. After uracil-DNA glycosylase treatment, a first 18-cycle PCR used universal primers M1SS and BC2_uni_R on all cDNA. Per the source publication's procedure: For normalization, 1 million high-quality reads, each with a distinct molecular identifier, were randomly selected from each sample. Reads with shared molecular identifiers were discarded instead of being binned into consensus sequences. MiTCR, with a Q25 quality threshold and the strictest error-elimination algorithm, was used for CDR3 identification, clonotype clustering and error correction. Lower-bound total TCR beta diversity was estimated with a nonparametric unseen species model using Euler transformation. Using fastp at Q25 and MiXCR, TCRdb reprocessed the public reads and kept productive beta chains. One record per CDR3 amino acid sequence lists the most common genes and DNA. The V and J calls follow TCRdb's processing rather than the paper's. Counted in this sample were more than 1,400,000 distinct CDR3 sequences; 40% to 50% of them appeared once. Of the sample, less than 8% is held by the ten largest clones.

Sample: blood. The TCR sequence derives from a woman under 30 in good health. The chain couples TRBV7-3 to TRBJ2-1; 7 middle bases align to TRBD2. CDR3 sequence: CASSSTSGTAYNEQFF. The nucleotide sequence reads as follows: TGTGCCAGCAGCTCCACAAGCGGGACCGCCTACAATGAGCAGTTCTTC.